What follows are 22 T cell receptor beta chains derived from one specimen sequenced in a study of shared clonotypes between healthy human individuals. Only in-frame clones appear in the TCRdb table, and some are missing; sequencing was by immunoSEQ multiplex PCR. The data hold roughly 2.6 million clones, with about 92% observed a single time. Sample: naive CD4+ T cells sorted from blood. This sample's subset: CD45RA+ positively selected. These TCRs come from a man aged 18 to 29 in good health.

The chain carries TRBV4-1 and TRBJ2-1; D tentatively reads TRBD1 or TRBD2 (6 bases each). Germline CDR1 MGHRA, CDR2 YSYEKL. Trimming stripped 4 bases from V and 4 bases from J, with 20 bases between. The CDR3 spans 17 residues. The CDR3: CASSPPPGARIYNEQFF. The DNA of the CDR3 is TGCGCCAGCAGCCCCCCCCCGGGGGCGAGAATTTACAATGAGCAGTTCTTC.

With respect to this clone: Other DNA sequences in the same sample also yield this CDR3. The chain is built from TRBV28 and TRBJ2-7; 7 bases are a match to TRBD1. CDR1 MDHEN and CDR2 SYDVKM come from the germline V gene. The trim removed 6 bases at V and 3 bases at J, leaving 5 bases unmatched. The CDR3 length is 13 residues. CDR3 nucleotides: TGTGCCAGCAGCGGGGACAGCCGCTACGAGCAGTACTTC. It is translated as CASSGDSRYEQYF.

The chain recombines TRBV5-1 with TRBJ1-5, with D maybe TRBD1 (6 bases). The CDR3 consists of 15 residues. Trimming pared 0 bases from V and 5 bases from J, leaving 12 bases between. CDR1 and CDR2 (germline): SGHRS, YFSETQ. The CDR3 here is CASSLEGQPYQPQHF. The DNA for the CDR3 is TGCGCCAGCAGCTTGGAGGGACAACCGTATCAGCCCCAGCATTTT.

Regarding this clone: A junction end diverges from the germline sequence, so it may reflect a read error. J is TRBJ2-7 and V is TRBV2; D possibly corresponds to TRBD2 (6 bases). This CDR3 comprises 11 residues. Germline V gene lookup returns CDR1 SNHLY and CDR2 FYNNEI. CDR3 residues: CASSDWDLTDF. In DNA, the CDR3 is TGTGCCAGCAGTGATTGGGACTTAACGGACTTC.

The chain employs TRBV6-5 and TRBJ1-4; 7 bases agree with TRBD1. The CDR3 extends over 15 amino acids. V shed 4 bases and J 3 bases; nucleotides not matched to a gene: 5. CDR1 is MNHEY and CDR2 is SVGAGI in the germline V gene. As DNA, the CDR3 is TGTGCCAGCAGTTCGTTCCAGGGGGCTAATGAAAAACTGTTTTTT. Its translation: CASSSFQGANEKLFF.

The chain links TRBV5-4 to TRBJ1-1; D ambiguous. This CDR3 contains 14 residues. V lost 3 bases to trimming and J lost 0 bases, with 9 bases between them. Germline CDR1 SGHNT, CDR2 YYREEE (reference sequence). The DNA of the CDR3 is TGTGCCAGCAGCTCCCCACCCATGAACACTGAAGCTTTCTTT. Encoded protein: CASSSPPMNTEAFF. Drawing the rest from reference TRBV5-4 and TRBJ1-1, the complete variable domain is ETGVTQSPTHLIKTRGQQVTLRCSSQSGHNTVSWYQQALGQGPQFIFQYYREEENGRGNFPPRFSGLQFPNYSSELNVNALELDDSALYLCASSSPPMNTEAFFGQGTRLTVV.

V gene TRBV9 combines with J gene TRBJ1-6, with D unclear. This CDR3 has 14 amino acids. The germline V gene has CDR1 SGDLS and CDR2 YYNGEE. V lost 0 bases and J 8 bases, leaving 9 bases between the germline ends. In DNA form, the CDR3 reads TGTGCCAGCAGCGTAGAACTGCGGGATTCACCCCTCCACTTT. It translates to CASSVELRDSPLHF.

In its sample, this clone was seen once. The genes are TRBV11-3 and TRBJ2-4, with D hard to call. The length of the CDR3 is 13 residues. The germline CDR1 and CDR2 sequences are SGHNT and YENEEA. The ends were cut back, 2 bases at V and 5 bases at J, with 7 bases in the middle. The CDR3 DNA sequence: TGTGCCAGCAGCTTAAACAGCCAAAACATTCAGTACTTC. Translation gives CASSLNSQNIQYF.

A note on this clone: The same CDR3 also results from other DNA sequences found in this sample. This chain uses TRBV11-3 with TRBJ2-2; 8 bases are shared with TRBD1. CDR3 size: 14 residues. The V gene end was trimmed by 6 bases and the J gene end by 4 bases; junction bases not matched to a gene: 4. CDR1 is SGHNT, CDR2 YENEEA, per germline. CDR3 sequence (DNA): TGTGCCAGCAGTCGACAGGGGAGCACCGGGGAGCTGTTTTTT. This encodes CASSRQGSTGELFF.

Worth noting for this clone: In the same sample, other DNA sequences code for this CDR3. The gene calls are TRBV10-3 and TRBJ2-7, with D maybe TRBD2 (5 bases). V gave up 6 bases and J gave up 3 bases, with 6 bases separating them. The CDR3 is 11 residues long. CDR1 is ENHRY and CDR2 is SYGVKD in the germline V gene. DNA of the CDR3: TGTGCCATCAGCCGGGACTACGAGCAGTACTTC. This gives the protein CAISRDYEQYF.

To note about this clone: Other DNA sequences in the sample encode the same CDR3. This chain joins TRBV6-1 and TRBJ2-6; D is perhaps TRBD2 (6 bases). There are 14 residues in the CDR3. From germline, CDR1 is MNHNS and CDR2 SASEGT. Trimming stripped 6 bases from V and 0 bases from J, with 6 bases between. This chain's CDR3 is CASRGGSGANVLTF. The DNA of the CDR3 is TGTGCCAGCAGGGGGGGCTCTGGGGCCAACGTCCTGACTTTC.

The genes are TRBV29-1 and TRBJ2-3, with D perhaps given as TRBD1 or TRBD2 (5 bases each). Germline V gene sequence: CDR1 SQVTM, CDR2 ANQGSEA. Trimming pared 7 bases from V and 2 bases from J, leaving 19 bases between. This CDR3 is 15 amino acids long. CDR3 protein: CSAASGTENTDTQYF. CDR3 coding DNA: TGCAGCGCCGCGTCCGGGACGGAAAACACAGATACGCAGTATTTT.

The chain recombines TRBV2 with TRBJ1-4; D gene ambiguous. CDR1 is SNHLY and CDR2 is FYNNEI in the germline V gene. The CDR3 consists of 14 residues. Between the trimmed V and J ends, which lost 4 bases and 5 bases, there was a span of 11 bases. The CDR3 spells CASSGANANEKLFF. The CDR3 bases are TGTGCCAGCAGTGGGGCGAATGCCAATGAAAAACTGTTTTTT.

The V gene is TRBV6-1, the J gene TRBJ1-5; D unresolved. CDR3 size: 15 residues. V lost 1 base to trimming and J lost 0 bases, with 7 bases between them. Germline CDR1 reads MNHNS; CDR2 reads SASEGT. The CDR3 DNA is TGTGCCAGCAGTGAAGTGACATTTAGCAATCAGCCCCAGCATTTT. It is translated as CASSEVTFSNQPQHF.

The chain recombines TRBV7-9 with TRBJ1-6, with 7 bases matching TRBD1. From germline, CDR1 is SEHNR and CDR2 FQNEAQ (reference sequence). V gave up 7 bases and J gave up 8 bases; unmatched junction bases: 8. CDR3 length: 14 residues. CDR3 DNA sequence: TGTGCCAGCATCCCAGGAGGGGGCGATTCACCCCTCCACTTT. Encoded protein: CASIPGGGDSPLHF.

The chain uses TRBV28 and TRBJ1-4; D perhaps matches TRBD1 (6 bases). This CDR3 spans 14 amino acids. V lost 2 bases and J 11 bases, leaving 15 bases between the germline ends. CDR1 and CDR2 from the germline V gene are MDHEN and SYDVKM. The CDR3 region is CASSLMAGGGKLFF. CDR3 DNA: TGTGCCAGCAGTTTAATGGCCGGGGGCGGCAAACTGTTTTTT.

The chain recombines TRBV6-6 with TRBJ2-1; 12 bases fit TRBD2. This CDR3 contains 15 residues. With 11 bases clipped from V and 4 bases from J, the junction kept 9 bases outside the gene matches. CDR1 and CDR2 from the germline V gene are MNHNY and SVGAGI (reference sequence). CDR3 sequence reads: CAVTSGSPGYNEQFF. CDR3 coding DNA: TGTGCCGTGACTAGCGGGAGCCCCGGGTACAATGAGCAGTTCTTC.

This clone showed up just once. The chain employs TRBV6-1 and TRBJ1-2; TRBD1 might be the D (5 bases). The germline V and J ends were trimmed by 5 bases and 4 bases, with 11 bases remaining between them. The germline CDR1 and CDR2 sequences are MNHNS and SASEGT. The CDR3 extends over 13 amino acids. CDR3 in amino acids: CASSLQVFYGYTF. The CDR3, as DNA: TGTGCCAGCAGTCTACAGGTCTTCTATGGCTACACCTTC.

This clone appeared once. The V gene is TRBV7-2, the J gene TRBJ2-7, with D perhaps TRBD1 or TRBD2 (6 bases each). Germline CDR1 SGHTA, CDR2 FQGNSA. This CDR3 has 14 amino acids. V dropped 5 bases and J dropped 3 bases, with 14 bases sitting between them. CDR3: CASSPRGAHYEQYF. The DNA for the CDR3 is TGTGCCAGCAGCCCTAGGGGGGCCCACTACGAGCAGTACTTC.

The chain is built from TRBV29-1 and TRBJ2-7; possibly TRBD1 for D (6 bases). The CDR3 spans 14 residues. Germline V gene sequence: CDR1 SQVTM, CDR2 ANQGSEA. V lost 5 bases, J lost 5 bases, and 19 bases lay in between. The CDR3 reads CSVNSRLTGNEQYF. In DNA form, the CDR3 reads TGCAGCGTTAACTCACGCCTTACAGGGAACGAGCAGTACTTC.

The chain couples TRBV2 to TRBJ2-7; TRBD2 aligns across 7 bases. This CDR3 has 13 amino acids. V shed 7 bases and J 3 bases; nucleotides not matched to a gene: 6. Germline CDR1 and CDR2: SNHLY and FYNNEI. The CDR3 is CASKRGGVYEQYF. The CDR3 DNA sequence: TGTGCCAGCAAGCGGGGAGGCGTCTACGAGCAGTACTTC. Full variable domain (outside the CDR3, taken from reference TRBV2 and TRBJ2-7): EPEVTQTPSHQVTQMGQEVILRCVPISNHLYFYWYRQILGQKVEFLVSFYNNEISEKSEIFDDQFSVERPDGSNFTLKIRSTKLEDSAMYFCASKRGGVYEQYFGPGTRLTVT.

This rearrangement joins TRBV5-6 to TRBJ2-1; no firm D call. The V end was cut by 2 bases, the J end by 0 bases, with 9 bases between. Germline V gene data show CDR1 as SGHDT and CDR2 as YYEEEE. The CDR3 covers 15 residues. CDR3: CASSFIVGSYNEQFF. The CDR3 DNA is TGTGCCAGCAGCTTCATTGTTGGCTCCTACAATGAGCAGTTCTTC. The variable domain in full, completed from reference TRBV5-6 and TRBJ2-1, reads DAGVTQSPTHLIKTRGQQVTLRCSPKSGHDTVSWYQQALGQGPQFIFQYYEEEERQRGNFPDRFSGHQFPNYSSELNVNALLLGDSALYLCASSFIVGSYNEQFFGPGTRLTVL.